The clone carrying this T cell receptor beta chain was seen many times. This record comes from a study of T cells in tumors after PD-1 blockade. Turning to the study itself: Some patients also took daily vismodegib 150 mg during anti-PD-1 treatment.

Using immunoSEQ multiplex PCR, the repertoire was profiled, and TCRdb retains in-frame clones only, with some absent. In the table there are around 35,000 clones, approximately 73% of which are singletons. CDR1 is SGHRS, CDR2 YFSETQ, per germline. The CDR3 loop spans 15 amino acids. The ends were cut back, 0 bases at V and 1 base at J, with 7 bases in the middle. V and J are TRBV5-1 and TRBJ2-2; D gene ambiguous. The input for sequencing was PBMCs, taken after anti-PD-1 treatment. The source of this sequence is a human donor with basal cell carcinoma. CDR3 bases: TGCGCCAGCAGCTTGGAGGATCTGAACACCGGGGAGCTGTTTTTT. This translates into CASSLEDLNTGELFF. The whole variable domain, remainder taken from reference TRBV5-1 and TRBJ2-2, is KAGVTQTPRYLIKTRGQQVTLSCSPISGHRSVSWYQQTPGQGLQFLFEYFSETQRNKGNFPGRFSGRQFSNSRSEMNVSTLELGDSALYLCASSLEDLNTGELFFGEGSRLTVL.